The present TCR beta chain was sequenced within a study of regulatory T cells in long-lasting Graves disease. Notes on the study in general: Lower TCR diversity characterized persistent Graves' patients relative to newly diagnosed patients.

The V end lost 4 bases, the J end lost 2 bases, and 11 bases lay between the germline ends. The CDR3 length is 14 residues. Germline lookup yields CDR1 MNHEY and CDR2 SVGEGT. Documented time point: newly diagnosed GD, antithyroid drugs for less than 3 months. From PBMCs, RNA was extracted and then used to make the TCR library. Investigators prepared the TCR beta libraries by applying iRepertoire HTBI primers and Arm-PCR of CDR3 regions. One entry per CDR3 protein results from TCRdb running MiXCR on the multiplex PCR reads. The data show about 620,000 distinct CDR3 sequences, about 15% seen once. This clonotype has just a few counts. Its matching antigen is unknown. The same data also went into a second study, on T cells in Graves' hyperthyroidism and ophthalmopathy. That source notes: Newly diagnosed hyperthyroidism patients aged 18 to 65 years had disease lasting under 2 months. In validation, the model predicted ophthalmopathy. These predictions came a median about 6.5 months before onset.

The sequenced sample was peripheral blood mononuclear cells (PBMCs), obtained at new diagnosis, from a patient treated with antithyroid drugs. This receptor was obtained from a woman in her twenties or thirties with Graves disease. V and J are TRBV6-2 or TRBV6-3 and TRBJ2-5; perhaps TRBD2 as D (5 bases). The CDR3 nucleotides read TGTGCCAGCAGTTTCTCGACTACTCAAGAGACCCAGTACTTC. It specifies CASSFSTTQETQYF.